One sample yielded the 19 T cell receptor beta chains listed below, sequenced in a study of cytomegalovirus exposure and HLA in healthy donors. This PCR relied on a set of 60 Vbeta primers and 13 Jbeta primers. Sequencing was performed with immunoSEQ multiplex PCR; in TCRdb, only in-frame clones are kept and a portion is missing. The repertoire includes 100,000 to 150,000 clones, around 80% of them detected once, and approximately 5% sits in the top ten. Sequencing used PBMCs. Source of these receptors: a man younger than 40 in good health and CMV-seronegative.

This clone was recorded only once. The chain combines TRBV27 with TRBJ2-7; weak D call: TRBD2 (6 bases). Between the trimmed V and J ends, which lost 5 bases and 4 bases, there was a span of 15 bases. Germline-derived CDR1 and CDR2 are MNHEY and SMNVEV (reference sequence). The CDR3 runs to 14 residues. CDR3 region: CASSPRDFIYEQYF. DNA of the CDR3: TGTGCCAGCAGTCCCCGGGACTTTATTTACGAGCAGTACTTC.

The J gene is TRBJ2-1, the V gene TRBV6-5; maybe TRBD2 (6 bases). CDR3 length equals 16 residues. The ends were cut back, 0 bases at V and 3 bases at J, with 12 bases in the middle. Germline CDR1 is MNHEY and CDR2 is SVGAGI. The CDR3 nucleotides are TGTGCCAGCAGTTACTCCGCGGGACCTGGCTACAATGAGCAGTTCTTC. Translation gives CASSYSAGPGYNEQFF.

The rearrangement joins TRBV5-6 to TRBJ2-7; 9 positions agree with TRBD2. There are 15 residues in the CDR3. J lost 5 bases, V lost 3 bases, and 9 bases had no gene match. Germline-derived CDR1 and CDR2 are SGHDT and YYEEEE. The CDR3: CASSSFAGGPNEQYF. As DNA, the CDR3 is TGTGCCAGCAGCTCTTTTGCGGGGGGGCCTAACGAGCAGTACTTC.

The chain links TRBV28 to TRBJ2-3; maybe TRBD1 (7 bases). The CDR3 contains 17 residues. CDR1 and CDR2 (germline): MDHEN, SYDVKM. The V and J ends lost 5 bases and 4 bases respectively, with 22 bases between them. The CDR3 bases are TGTGCCAGCAGTCCGATCATCGCCCAGGGGGGACCAGATACGCAGTATTTT. It specifies CASSPIIAQGGPDTQYF.

V and J are TRBV2 and TRBJ1-5; 10 bases match TRBD1. The trim removed 8 bases at V and 7 bases at J, leaving 8 bases unmatched. The germline V gene has CDR1 SNHLY and CDR2 FYNNEI. The CDR3 contains 14 residues. DNA for the CDR3: TGTGCCAGCCGTCCGGGACAGGGGACCCAGCCCCAGCATTTT. This sequence encodes CASRPGQGTQPQHF.

The chain combines TRBV5-8 with TRBJ1-5; D not certain. V was trimmed by 2 bases and J by 7 bases, leaving 10 bases between them. This CDR3 has 13 residues. Germline CDR1 is SGHTS and CDR2 is YDEGEE. The CDR3 loop reads CASSFRSGQPQHF. CDR3 bases: TGTGCCAGCAGCTTTCGGTCAGGCCAGCCCCAGCATTTT.

This clone was detected a few times. Other DNA variants within this sample encode the same CDR3. The CDR3 protein is CAWRLAGSYEQYF. In DNA form, the CDR3 reads TGTGCCTGGAGACTAGCGGGGTCCTACGAGCAGTACTTC. The rearrangement links TRBV30 to TRBJ2-7, with 10 bases fitting TRBD2. The CDR3 sequence is 13 residues long. The germline gives CDR1 GTSNPN, CDR2 SVGIG (reference sequence). After removal of 3 bases from V and 1 base from J, the junction contained 0 bases not matched to a gene.

The chain uses TRBV2 and TRBJ2-1; perhaps TRBD2 as D (7 bases). This CDR3 contains 14 residues. The germline CDR1 and CDR2 sequences are SNHLY and FYNNEI. V was cut by 6 bases and J by 9 bases, with 18 bases left in between. CDR3 in amino acids: CASSPLHREGEQFF. The CDR3 nucleotides read TGTGCCAGCAGCCCACTCCACAGGGAGGGTGAGCAGTTCTTC.

The V and J genes are TRBV10-3 and TRBJ1-1; 7 bases are a match to TRBD1. CDR3 length equals 15 residues. Germline loops: CDR1 ENHRY, CDR2 SYGVKD. Trimming cost V 1 base and J 3 bases; bases outside gene matches: 5. The CDR3 loop reads CAISEYSGGDTEAFF. As DNA, the CDR3 is TGTGCCATCAGTGAGTATTCAGGGGGTGACACTGAAGCTTTCTTT.

V is TRBV28 and J is TRBJ1-2; tentatively, D is TRBD1 (6 bases). The CDR3 is 12 amino acids. Germline V gene sequence: CDR1 MDHEN, CDR2 SYDVKM. The V and J ends lost 4 bases and 3 bases respectively, with 6 bases between them. CDR3 coding DNA: TGTGCCAGCAGTTACAGGGACTATGGCTACACCTTC. This codes for CASSYRDYGYTF.

The chain recombines TRBV2 with TRBJ2-1; 9 positions match TRBD2. This CDR3 comprises 15 residues. With V trimmed by 4 bases and J by 7 bases, 8 bases remained unmatched. The germline V gene has CDR1 SNHLY and CDR2 FYNNEI. The CDR3 spells CASSGLAGVGNEQFF. The CDR3 bases are TGTGCCAGCAGTGGTTTAGCGGGGGTGGGGAATGAGCAGTTCTTC.

The rearrangement uses TRBV2 and TRBJ2-7; D remains unclear. The V gene's germline CDR1 is SNHLY and CDR2 FYNNEI. Trimming cost V 6 bases and J 5 bases, with 11 bases left between them. The CDR3 runs 12 residues. Here the CDR3 reads CASSETWDEQYF. DNA for the CDR3: TGTGCCAGCAGCGAGACTTGGGACGAGCAGTACTTC.

This chain links TRBV28 with TRBJ2-3; 11 nucleotides align to TRBD2. CDR1 is MDHEN, CDR2 SYDVKM, per germline. With 5 bases clipped from V and 3 bases from J, the junction kept 10 bases outside the gene matches. The CDR3 consists of 17 residues. This CDR3 is CASSTTLAGDSTDTQYF. The CDR3 nucleotides are TGTGCCAGCAGTACAACACTAGCGGGAGATAGTACAGATACGCAGTATTTT.

This chain connects TRBV9 to TRBJ2-5; 9 nucleotides line up with TRBD1. The V gene end was trimmed by 0 bases and the J gene end by 3 bases; junction bases not matched to a gene: 9. CDR1 is SGDLS, CDR2 YYNGEE, per germline. The CDR3 is made up of 17 amino acids. CDR3 coding DNA: TGTGCCAGCAGCGTAGATCCTCGGACAGGGGACGAAGAGACCCAGTACTTC. Its protein is CASSVDPRTGDEETQYF.

The V call is TRBV5-1, the J call TRBJ1-5; D uncertain. This CDR3 spans 14 amino acids. The V gene's germline CDR1 is SGHRS and CDR2 YFSETQ. Trimming took 4 bases from V and 2 from J, leaving 10 bases between them. This chain's CDR3 is CASSLDGGNQPQHF. The CDR3, as DNA: TGCGCCAGCAGCCTGGACGGTGGCAATCAGCCCCAGCATTTT.

This sequence joins TRBV7-9 and TRBJ1-1; 7 bases map to TRBD1. This CDR3 has 14 amino acids. Trimming at V came to 5 bases and at J to 9 bases, leaving 12 bases not matched to a gene. The V gene's germline CDR1 is SEHNR and CDR2 FQNEAQ (reference sequence). The CDR3, as DNA: TGTGCCAGCAGCGTACAGGGGTCGGTGCAGAAAGCTTTCTTT. Translation gives CASSVQGSVQKAFF. Combining the CDR3 with reference TRBV7-9 and TRBJ1-1 gives the whole variable domain DTGVSQNPRHKITKRGQNVTFRCDPISEHNRLYWYRQTLGQGPEFLTYFQNEAQLEKSRLLSDRFSAERPKGSFSTLEIQRTEQGDSAMYLCASSVQGSVQKAFFGQGTRLTVV.

This clone showed up just once. This chain uses TRBV10-3 with TRBJ2-5; no clear D gene. The CDR3 length is 15 residues. V lost 2 bases to trimming and J lost 2 bases, with 12 bases between them. Germline V gene data show CDR1 as ENHRY and CDR2 as SYGVKD. CDR3 region: CAISEVEAIQETQYF. CDR3 coding DNA: TGTGCCATCAGTGAGGTAGAGGCTATTCAAGAGACCCAGTACTTC.

The chain couples TRBV10-3 to TRBJ2-7, with TRBD1 matching over 10 bases. This CDR3 spans 13 amino acids. Germline values: CDR1 ENHRY, CDR2 SYGVKD. J lost 12 bases, V lost 4 bases, and 9 bases had no gene match. The CDR3 here is CAISGGTGETLYF. The CDR3 DNA follows: TGTGCCATCAGTGGGGGGACAGGGGAAACCCTGTACTTC.

This clone appeared a few times. This sequence joins TRBV19 and TRBJ1-2; TRBD1 agrees at 9 bases. The junction had 14 bases not matched to a gene; V was cut back by 3 bases and J by 6 bases. Germline CDR1 and CDR2: LNHDA and SQIVND (reference sequence). The length of the CDR3 is 17 residues. The CDR3 loop is CASSIISRRGQGDGYTF. The CDR3 region has the DNA TGTGCCAGTAGTATCATCTCACGTCGGGGACAGGGTGATGGCTACACCTTC.